What follows are 16 T cell receptor beta chains derived from one specimen sequenced in a study of blood T cells in healthy people across ages. A sample-barcoded 5' primer and a J-beta primer mix were used in a second PCR of about 6 to 12 cycles. TCRdb ran MiXCR on the 5' RACE reads and lists one entry per CDR3 protein. The sample gives about 780,000 distinct CDR3 sequences, less than 60% of which show up once; approximately 18% is in the top ten. The specimen was blood. These receptors were collected from a man older than 75 in good health.

In its sample, this clonotype was seen many times. The gene calls are TRBV7-2 and TRBJ2-5; 10 bases fit TRBD2. There are 15 residues in the CDR3. The germline V gene encodes CDR1 SGHTA and CDR2 FQGNSA. V dropped 1 base and J dropped 5; count of bases not matched to a gene: 4. The CDR3 sequence: CASSLGGLAMETQYF. Here the CDR3 DNA reads TGTGCCAGCAGCTTAGGGGGACTAGCGATGGAGACCCAGTACTTC.

The V gene is TRBV7-9, the J gene TRBJ1-4; 9 bases agree with TRBD1. Per germline, CDR1 SEHNR and CDR2 FQNEAQ (reference sequence). The CDR3 totals 18 residues. V gave up 5 bases and J gave up 4 bases; unmatched junction bases: 14. CDR3 nucleotides: TGTGCCAGCAGCCACGGGACAGGGAGGATTCCGGATAATGAAAAACTGTTTTTT. This translates into CASSHGTGRIPDNEKLFF.

This chain links TRBV7-2 with TRBJ2-3; 10 bases match TRBD2. This CDR3 is built from 16 residues. Germline CDR1 reads SGHTA; CDR2 reads FQGNSA. V lost 5 bases to trimming and J lost 2 bases; unmatched junction nucleotides: 7. CDR3 residues: CASSQLAGGFTDTQYF. The CDR3 DNA is TGTGCCAGCAGCCAATTAGCGGGGGGTTTCACAGATACGCAGTATTTT.

The genes are TRBV29-1 and TRBJ1-3; no clear D. V shed 4 bases and J shed 0 bases, with 10 bases lying between them. Looked up from germline, CDR1 is SQVTM and CDR2 is ANQGSEA. The CDR3 runs 14 residues. The CDR3 DNA is TGCAGCGTTGCGTACCGGAGCTCTGGAAACACCATATATTTT. It translates to CSVAYRSSGNTIYF.

This clonotype showed up just a few times. J is TRBJ2-1 and V is TRBV11-1; 7 positions agree with TRBD1. V lost 1 base to trimming and J lost 0 bases; unmatched junction nucleotides: 6. This CDR3 is 17 amino acids long. Germline V gene lookup returns CDR1 SGHAT and CDR2 FQDESV (reference sequence). Written as DNA, the CDR3 is TGTGCCAGCAGCTTAGAACTGGACAGGTTCTCCTACAATGAGCAGTTCTTC. The encoded protein is CASSLELDRFSYNEQFF.

This chain uses TRBV29-1 with TRBJ2-1; TRBD2 matches 14 bases. This CDR3 is built from 15 residues. Germline V gene data show CDR1 as SQVTM and CDR2 as ANQGSEA. Losses at the gene ends were 6 bases for V and 8 bases for J; bases not matched to a gene: 9. The chain's CDR3 is CSVHRTSGRNDEQFF. CDR3 DNA: TGCAGCGTCCATCGGACTAGCGGGAGGAACGATGAGCAGTTCTTC.

This clonotype has more than one count but fewer than ten. The V gene is TRBV27, the J gene TRBJ2-7; D remains ambiguous. Per germline, CDR1 MNHEY and CDR2 SMNVEV (reference sequence). The CDR3 length is 13 residues. Between the trimmed V and J ends, which lost 3 bases and 6 bases, there was a span of 12 bases. CDR3 amino acids: CASSLGLWGEQYF. As DNA, the CDR3 is TGTGCCAGCAGTTTGGGCCTTTGGGGCGAGCAGTACTTC.

The chain has TRBV7-2 and TRBJ2-5; D possibly corresponds to TRBD1 (6 bases). From germline, CDR1 is SGHTA and CDR2 FQGNSA. V was pared by 4 bases and J by 2 bases, with 17 bases between. This CDR3 contains 16 residues. The CDR3 reads CASSSLQTGRQETQYF. DNA of the CDR3: TGTGCCAGCAGCTCGTTGCAGACAGGCAGGCAAGAGACCCAGTACTTC.

Of note for this clonotype: Germline and junction disagree at one end, which may indicate a read error. The V call is TRBV20-1, the J call TRBJ2-1, with D possibly called TRBD1 or TRBD2 (5 bases each). CDR3 length: 11 amino acids. Germline CDR1 DFQATT, CDR2 SNEGSKA (reference sequence). The CDR3 DNA reads as TGCGGTGCTGGGGGAACGGCCCTGCAGTTCTTC. It specifies CGAGGTALQFF.

This clonotype appeared a few times. The chain joins TRBV7-2 to TRBJ2-7; D is tentatively TRBD1 or TRBD2 (5 bases each). Germline V gene lookup returns CDR1 SGHTA and CDR2 FQGNSA. Trimming removed 5 bases at V and 0 bases at J, with 14 bases between. The CDR3 runs 15 residues. The CDR3 reads CASSLRGASSYEQYF. The CDR3 DNA sequence: TGTGCCAGCAGCCTTAGAGGGGCGAGCTCCTACGAGCAGTACTTC. Based on the CDR3 plus reference TRBV7-2 and TRBJ2-7, the full variable domain is GAGVSQSPSNKVTEKGKDVELRCDPISGHTALYWYRQSLGQGLEFLIYFQGNSAPDKSGLPSDRFSAERTGGSVSTLTIQRTQQEDSAVYLCASSLRGASSYEQYFGPGTRLTVT.

The chain combines TRBV29-1 with TRBJ2-3, with 9 bases lining up with TRBD1. The ends lost 4 bases at V and 4 bases at J; junction bases unmatched: 6. Germline-derived CDR1 and CDR2 are SQVTM and ANQGSEA. The CDR3 covers 14 residues. Here the CDR3 reads CSVVKQGASDTQYF. Here the CDR3 DNA reads TGCAGCGTTGTAAAACAGGGGGCGTCAGATACGCAGTATTTT.

V usage is TRBV7-2 and J usage is TRBJ2-7, with 7 bases lining up with TRBD2. V dropped 2 bases and J dropped 2; count of bases not matched to a gene: 6. The CDR3 length is 15 residues. CDR1 is SGHTA, CDR2 FQGNSA, per germline. CDR3: CASSLKRDPTYEQYF. CDR3 in DNA: TGTGCCAGCAGCTTAAAGCGGGACCCCACCTACGAGCAGTACTTC.

This clonotype occurred a few times. This chain uses TRBV9 with TRBJ2-3; D is uncertain. Germline V gene sequence: CDR1 SGDLS, CDR2 YYNGEE. Deletions cut 2 bases from V and 2 bases from J, with 9 bases between. The CDR3 has 14 amino acids. The CDR3 sequence: CASSVAPITDTQYF. The CDR3 bases are TGTGCCAGCAGCGTGGCGCCCATCACAGATACGCAGTATTTT.

With respect to this clonotype: At one boundary the junction diverges from the germline segment, which might be a read error. The V call is TRBV24-1, the J call TRBJ2-1; 7 bases are shared with TRBD2. This CDR3 is built from 15 residues. Germline loops: CDR1 KGHDR, CDR2 SFDVKD. CDR3 in DNA: TGTGCCGCCAGTGATTGGACTAGAAGTCAAAATGAGCAGTTCTTC. Translated: CAASDWTRSQNEQFF.

The chain combines TRBV29-1 with TRBJ1-2, with 8 bases lining up with TRBD1. The CDR3 spans 16 residues. Germline CDR1 and CDR2: SQVTM and ANQGSEA. J lost 3 bases, V lost 0 bases, and 9 bases had no gene match. Written as DNA, the CDR3 is TGCAGCGTTGAAGATCGGGACAGGAAATGGGACTATGGCTACACCTTC. It is translated as CSVEDRDRKWDYGYTF.

V usage is TRBV6-5 and J usage is TRBJ2-5; D tentatively fits TRBD1 or TRBD2 (5 bases each). Per the germline V gene, CDR1 is MNHEY and CDR2 is SVGAGI. V was trimmed by 4 bases and J by 11 bases, leaving 14 bases between them. The length of the CDR3 is 12 residues. The CDR3 here is CASSSGPNRQYF. CDR3 DNA sequence: TGTGCCAGCAGTTCGGGACCCAACCGGCAGTACTTC.